These 18 T cell receptor beta chains originate from one sample sequenced in a study of blood T cell repertoires in COVID-19. Libraries were prepared by immunoSEQ multiplex PCR; TCRdb keeps only in-frame clonotypes and omits some of them. The sample consists of about 98,000 clones, about 89% of them appearing once. The sample taken for sequencing was peripheral blood. Receptor source: a middle-aged man with acute or convalescent COVID-19.

This chain joins TRBV29-1 and TRBJ2-7, with D maybe TRBD1 (5 bases). V dropped 6 bases and J dropped 0 bases, with 18 bases sitting between them. CDR1 SQVTM and CDR2 ANQGSEA come from the germline V gene. CDR3 length equals 15 residues. CDR3: CSVSRPGQGSYEQYF. The DNA for the CDR3 is TGCAGCGTCTCCCGTCCCGGGCAGGGCTCCTACGAGCAGTACTTC.

The chain recombines TRBV14 with TRBJ1-2; 8 nucleotides align to TRBD1. CDR1 SGHDN and CDR2 FVKESK come from the germline V gene. The V segment lost 3 bases and the J segment 5 bases; nucleotides outside the gene matches: 2. This CDR3 region has 13 residues. CDR3 nucleotides: TGTGCCAGCAGCCAGAACAGGGGGTATGGCTACACCTTC. This gives the protein CASSQNRGYGYTF.

The chain joins TRBV27 to TRBJ1-5; 9 nucleotides align to TRBD1. V was clipped by 6 bases and J by 4 bases; unmatched bases: 4. Germline loops: CDR1 MNHEY, CDR2 SMNVEV (reference sequence). This CDR3 is built from 14 residues. The CDR3 loop reads CASRRDRANQPQHF. CDR3 sequence (DNA): TGTGCCAGCAGGAGGGACAGGGCTAATCAGCCCCAGCATTTT.

J is TRBJ2-1 and V is TRBV5-1; 7 bases agree with TRBD1. The CDR3 extends over 15 amino acids. The trim removed 4 bases at V and 8 bases at J, leaving 12 bases unmatched. Germline V CDR1 and CDR2: SGHRS, YFSETQ. As DNA, the CDR3 is TGCGCCAGCAGCACGATGCCGGGACAGCTGGATGAGCAGTTCTTC. It codes for CASSTMPGQLDEQFF.

The rearrangement links TRBV7-2 to TRBJ1-3, with TRBD1 as a possible D gene (5 bases). This CDR3 contains 16 residues. Germline loops: CDR1 SGHTA, CDR2 FQGNSA. Trimming shortened V by 3 bases and J by 2 bases, and 14 bases separated the two germline ends. CDR3 in amino acids: CASSFTRDFAGNTIYF. In nucleotides, the CDR3 is TGTGCCAGCAGCTTCACCAGGGATTTTGCTGGAAACACCATATATTTT.

The chain recombines TRBV7-2 with TRBJ2-2, with 12 bases aligning to TRBD2. The CDR3 is made up of 17 amino acids. The germline V gene has CDR1 SGHTA and CDR2 FQGNSA. Trimming removed 6 bases from V and 2 bases from J; junction bases left unmatched: 7. For the CDR3, the DNA is TGTGCCAGCAGTCCAACTAGCGGGAGGACAAACACCGGGGAGCTGTTTTTT. Amino acid sequence: CASSPTSGRTNTGELFF. The complete variable domain, with remaining parts taken from reference TRBV7-2 and TRBJ2-2, reads GAGVSQSPSNKVTEKGKDVELRCDPISGHTALYWYRQSLGQGLEFLIYFQGNSAPDKSGLPSDRFSAERTGGSVSTLTIQRTQQEDSAVYLCASSPTSGRTNTGELFFGEGSRLTVL.

This rearrangement joins TRBV19 to TRBJ1-5; 9 bases map to TRBD1. The CDR3 is made up of 21 amino acids. Germline CDR1 and CDR2: LNHDA and SQIVND (reference sequence). The V and J ends lost 1 base and 4 bases, in that order; junction bases with no gene match: 20. DNA of the CDR3: TGTGCCAGTAGTATAGTCGGTTTTGGGACAGGGAACATGCGGGTAAATCAGCCCCAGCATTTT. This gives the protein CASSIVGFGTGNMRVNQPQHF. The variable domain in full, with the rest retrieved from reference TRBV19 and TRBJ1-5, is DGGITQSPKYLFRKEGQNVTLSCEQNLNHDAMYWYRQDPGQGLRLIYYSQIVNDFQKGDIAEGYSVSREKKESFPLTVTSAQKNPTAFYLCASSIVGFGTGNMRVNQPQHFGDGTRLSIL.

This clone occurred once. This chain uses TRBV9 with TRBJ1-6, with D perhaps TRBD1 (5 bases). Trimming left V 4 bases short and J 1 base short, with 9 bases between. Germline V gene sequence: CDR1 SGDLS, CDR2 YYNGEE. CDR3 size: 15 residues. The CDR3 loop is CASSLQGSYNSPLHF. CDR3 DNA sequence: TGTGCCAGCAGCTTGCAGGGTTCCTATAATTCACCCCTCCACTTT.

The chain uses TRBV5-1 and TRBJ2-1; 9 bases match TRBD2. The CDR3 covers 14 residues. From germline, CDR1 is SGHRS and CDR2 YFSETQ. The V gene end was trimmed by 0 bases and the J gene end by 10 bases; junction bases not matched to a gene: 5. The CDR3 DNA sequence: TGCGCCAGCAGCTTGGTGATAGCGGGAGTCGAGCAGTTCTTC. Translating gives CASSLVIAGVEQFF.

The chain has TRBV27 and TRBJ1-4; 9 nucleotides match TRBD1. Germline CDR1 MNHEY, CDR2 SMNVEV (reference sequence). CDR3 length: 15 amino acids. Losses at the gene ends were 4 bases for V and 5 bases for J; bases not matched to a gene: 5. CDR3 DNA sequence: TGTGCCAGCAGTTCTGGGACAGGGTTCAATGAAAAACTGTTTTTT. This gives the protein CASSSGTGFNEKLFF.

This chain links TRBV7-8 with TRBJ1-1; D is undetermined. V gave up 3 bases and J gave up 1 base, with 9 bases separating them. The germline V gene encodes CDR1 SGHVS and CDR2 FQNEAQ. The CDR3 runs 14 residues. The CDR3 loop is CASSFGESNTEAFF. The CDR3 DNA reads as TGTGCCAGCAGCTTTGGGGAGTCGAACACTGAAGCTTTCTTT. Full variable domain (rest looked up from reference TRBV7-8 and TRBJ1-1): GAGVSQSPRYKVAKRGQDVALRCDPISGHVSLFWYQQALGQGPEFLTYFQNEAQLDKSGLPSDRFFAERPEGSVSTLKIQRTQQEDSAVYLCASSFGESNTEAFFGQGTRLTVV.

The chain recombines TRBV11-2 with TRBJ2-7; D gene uncertain. The CDR3 sequence is 12 residues long. Germline V lookup: CDR1 SGHAT, CDR2 FQNNGV. Trimming took off 2 bases at V and 4 bases at J, with 6 bases between the two ends. The CDR3 DNA reads as TGTGCCAGCAGCTTACCCTCTTACGAGCAGTACTTC. Encoded protein: CASSLPSYEQYF.

The chain couples TRBV2 to TRBJ2-7; 8 nucleotides align to TRBD1. V shed 3 bases, J shed 9 bases, and the junction held 10 bases outside the gene matches. CDR1 is SNHLY, CDR2 FYNNEI, per germline. There are 14 residues in the CDR3. CDR3 in DNA: TGTGCCAGCAGTGATGCGGGACAGGCGTTAGGGCAGTACTTC. As protein: CASSDAGQALGQYF.

This chain links TRBV5-8 with TRBJ1-2, with D possibly matching TRBD1 (5 bases). This CDR3 is built from 13 residues. Germline assignment: CDR1 SGHTS and CDR2 YDEGEE. V was cut by 0 bases and J by 5 bases, with 8 bases left in between. The CDR3 DNA sequence: TGTGCCAGCAGCTTGGAAGGGGCTTATGGCTACACCTTC. Its protein is CASSLEGAYGYTF.

This clone was found once. V gene TRBV5-1 combines with J gene TRBJ1-1, with D unclear. Germline CDR1 is SGHRS and CDR2 is YFSETQ. This CDR3 comprises 16 residues. The V and J ends lost 2 bases and 1 base respectively, with 15 bases between them. The CDR3 DNA reads as TGCGCCAGCAGCTTTCCTTCCTCGACGGGGAACACTGAAGCTTTCTTT. Translated, it gives CASSFPSSTGNTEAFF.

The J gene is TRBJ2-1, the V gene TRBV5-4, with unresolved D. This CDR3 region has 12 residues. Trimming took 5 bases from V and 10 from J, leaving 13 bases between them. Germline V CDR1 and CDR2: SGHNT, YYREEE (reference sequence). For the CDR3, the DNA is TGTGCCAGCAGGAGCGCGGCCGACGAGCAGTTCTTC. Amino acids: CASRSAADEQFF.

This chain links TRBV20-1 with TRBJ2-7; possibly TRBD1 for D (6 bases). V was shortened by 3 bases and J by 1 base, with 13 bases between the two germline ends. The CDR3 contains 14 residues. Germline assignment: CDR1 DFQATT and CDR2 SNEGSKA (reference sequence). The CDR3 is CSASTSGESYEQYF. Written as DNA, the CDR3 is TGCAGTGCTAGTACGTCAGGGGAGTCCTACGAGCAGTACTTC.

The rearrangement joins TRBV6-6 to TRBJ2-3; TRBD2 matches 12 bases. The germline CDR1 and CDR2 sequences are MNHNY and SVGAGI (reference sequence). J was trimmed by 5 bases and V by 5 bases; bases with no gene match: 17. The CDR3 consists of 19 residues. The CDR3 nucleotides are TGTGCCAGCAGTCCACGTTCCGGGACTAGCGGGTTCAAGGTAGATACGCAGTATTTT. Translated, it gives CASSPRSGTSGFKVDTQYF.